This T cell receptor (beta chain) was sequenced in a study of OX40 agonist ivuxolimab in advanced cancers. Describing the broader study: Ivuxolimab, which targeted the costimulatory receptor OX40 (CD134), was an agonistic, fully human IgG2 monoclonal antibody. Three dose-escalation patients achieved partial responses, one with hepatocellular carcinoma and two with cutaneous melanoma. Peripheral TCRbeta sequencing aimed to test whether ivuxolimab altered TCR sequence diversity and caused clonal T-cell expansion. A male proportion of approximately 83% and a mean age of around 60 years, ranging from about 23 to 90, were recorded for the dose-escalation cohort. The paper covers the monotherapy dose-escalation part of the phase I ivuxolimab trial, which included N ≈ 57 patients. Among the roughly 52 dose-escalation patients, approximately 20 had hepatocellular carcinoma, some 15 melanoma, 9 renal cell carcinoma and 9 head and neck cancer. Patients were allowed to have had prior anti-PD-1, anti-PD-L1 or anti-CTLA-4 therapy, and 40% of the dose-escalation patients had previously received checkpoint inhibitors. Intravenous ivuxolimab was administered to patients every 2 weeks at six dose levels: 0.01, 0.1, 0.3, 1.5, 3 and 10 mg/kg.

About this clone itself: Its cognate antigen has yet to be identified. Nothing much larger sits one base from this clone, and base qualities are not available.

Patients with a history of autoimmune disease or receiving systemic immunosuppression were excluded from the trial. In every dose cohort, peripheral blood was drawn for TCR sequencing at baseline, cycle 4 day 1, and cycle 7 day 1. Samples were obtained from an open-label, multicenter, first-in-human phase I dose-escalation trial of ivuxolimab. Adults with locally advanced or metastatic melanoma, renal cell carcinoma, hepatocellular carcinoma or head and neck squamous cell carcinoma were enrolled in the trial. Before TCR sequencing, CD4+ and CD8+ T cells were separately sorted from peripheral blood. The study at large found these results: In the 0.1-3.0 mg/kg groups, partial responders were among the patients with the lowest normalized peripheral clonal expansion, particularly in CD8+ T cells. On average, CD8+ T cells showed more expanded clones than CD4+ T cells after ivuxolimab. Low levels of normalized T-cell clonal expansion were also shown by some nonresponding patients. Which antigens the clonally expanded peripheral T cells were specific for was not determined. Clonal expansion of both CD4+ and CD8+ blood T cells was observed from baseline to week 6 at doses 0.1 to 3.0 mg/kg.

Genomic DNA was extracted from sorted cells for sequencing of the TCRbeta CDR3 region. The immunoSEQ Assay was used for sequencing of TCRbeta CDR3 regions. Drawn from immuneACCESS, this table holds only the in-frame rearrangements with V and J called that TCRdb kept. Clones are partly lost; checked studies trace under half to an unresolved V gene and leave the rest unexplained. Counted in this sample were tens of thousands of clones; roughly 86% of them appeared once. 4% to 6% of the sample is held by the ten biggest clonotypes. Relative to germline, V is missing 4 bases and J is missing 4 bases, with 12 bases of the junction outside any gene match. As encoded in the germline V gene, CDR1 is LGHNA while CDR2 is YSLEER. The CDR3 spans 16 residues, from the cysteine through the phenylalanine. Here the CDR3 DNA is all that survives: 48 bases in frame from base 1.

The receptor's source is an adult with an advanced solid tumor such as melanoma, head and neck, liver or kidney cancer. Recombination linked TRBV4-3 to TRBJ1-1, and TRBD1 matches 7 of the central bases. Sequenced material: CD4+ or CD8+ T cells sorted from blood, taken in a trial of the OX40 agonist ivuxolimab. CDR3 loop: CASSPTSGQEGTEAFF. The DNA sequence follows: TGCGCCAGCAGCCCGACCTCCGGACAGGAAGGCACTGAAGCTTTCTTT.